This paragraph covers one T cell receptor (beta chain) sequence. The antigen is unknown. This specimen belongs to a study of EBV T-cell therapy then PD-1 blockade in nasopharyngeal carcinoma. Data came from immunoSEQ multiplex PCR; TCRdb stores just in-frame clones and leaves some out. Among roughly 19,000 clones, roughly 83% were seen once, and the ten largest hold more than 25%. The CDR3 sequence is 14 residues long. V was clipped by 2 bases and J by 5 bases, with 9 bases between them. Germline V CDR1 and CDR2: LNHNV, YYDKDF (reference sequence). Treatment indicated: AdE1-LMPpoly-expanded autologous EBV-specific T-cell therapy followed by anti-PD-1 nivolumab.

The sample in question was CD8+ T cells from blood, obtained around day 30 from a patient whose treatment included autologous EBV-specific T cells and nivolumab. The V and J genes are TRBV15 and TRBJ2-2; TRBD2 is a possible D gene (5 bases). The receptor comes from a man aged 35 to 55 with nasopharyngeal carcinoma. CDR3 in amino acids: CATSRRGSTGELFF. For the CDR3, the DNA is TGTGCCACCAGCAGACGGGGATCAACCGGGGAGCTGTTTTTT.